Reported below is one T cell receptor beta chain. Clones were read by immunoSEQ multiplex PCR, and TCRdb kept only the in-frame ones, dropping some. The sample includes some 96,000 clones, 90% of them seen just once. With 2 bases removed from V and 5 bases from J, the gap between germline ends came to 9 bases. The CDR3 extends over 13 amino acids. The germline V gene encodes CDR1 MNHEY and CDR2 SMNVEV (reference sequence). This sample is drawn from a study of blood T cell repertoires in COVID-19. This chain connects TRBV27 to TRBJ2-5, with TRBD2 as a possible D gene (6 bases). The TCR sequence derives from a man aged 55 to 70 with acute or convalescent COVID-19. Sequencing input: peripheral blood. The CDR3 reads CASSLGGAETQYF. The CDR3 DNA follows: TGTGCCAGCAGTTTAGGAGGGGCTGAGACCCAGTACTTC.